This TCR beta chain was sequenced during a study of cytomegalovirus exposure and HLA in healthy donors. PCR involved 60 Vbeta and 13 Jbeta primers. Clones were sequenced by immunoSEQ multiplex PCR, and TCRdb holds only the in-frame ones, with some missing. The sample shows 95,000 to 100,000 clones, around 10% of them seen only once. Germline CDR1 SNHLY, CDR2 FYNNEI. The CDR3 spans 14 residues. Trimming shortened V by 1 base and J by 1 base, and 8 bases separated the two germline ends. The clonotype was recovered from a man in his forties or fifties in good health and CMV-seropositive. The specimen sequenced was PBMCs. The rearrangement joins TRBV2 to TRBJ2-7; unclear D gene. CDR3 loop: CASSEDSVSYEQYF. Here the CDR3 DNA reads TGTGCCAGCAGTGAAGATTCAGTATCCTACGAGCAGTACTTC.